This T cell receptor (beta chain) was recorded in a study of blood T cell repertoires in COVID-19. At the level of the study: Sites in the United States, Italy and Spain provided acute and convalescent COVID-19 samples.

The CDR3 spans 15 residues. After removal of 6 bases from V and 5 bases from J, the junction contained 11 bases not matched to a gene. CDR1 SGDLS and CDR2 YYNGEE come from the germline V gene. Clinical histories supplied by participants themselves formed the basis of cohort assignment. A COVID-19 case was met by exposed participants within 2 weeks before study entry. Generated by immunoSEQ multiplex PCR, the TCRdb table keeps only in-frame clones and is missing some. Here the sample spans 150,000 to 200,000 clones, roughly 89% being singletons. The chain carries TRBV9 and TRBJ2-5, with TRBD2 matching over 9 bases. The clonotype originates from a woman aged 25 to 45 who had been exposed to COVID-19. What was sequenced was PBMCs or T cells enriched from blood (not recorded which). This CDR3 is CASMGGGGAVETQYF. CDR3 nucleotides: TGTGCCAGCATGGGCGGCGGGGGGGCCGTGGAGACCCAGTACTTC.